This T cell receptor (beta chain) was recorded in a study of T cell repertoires in cytomegalovirus infection. Germline V lookup: CDR1 SGHTA, CDR2 FQGTGA. V gave up 1 base and J gave up 0 bases, with 1 base separating them. The CDR3 covers 14 residues. TCRdb reprocessed the reads via MiXCR and lists one record per CDR3 protein. The table has around 440,000 distinct CDR3 sequences, 11% seen once. This clonotype was picked up many times. The TCR originated in a human donor in good health (CMV status not recorded). Some clones in this sample may be carry-over from other donors' samples. Sample: PBMCs. The chain links TRBV7-3 to TRBJ2-6, with D hard to call. CDR3 sequence: CASSLNSGANVLTF. CDR3 DNA sequence: TGTGCCAGCAGCTTAAACTCTGGGGCCAACGTCCTGACTTTC.